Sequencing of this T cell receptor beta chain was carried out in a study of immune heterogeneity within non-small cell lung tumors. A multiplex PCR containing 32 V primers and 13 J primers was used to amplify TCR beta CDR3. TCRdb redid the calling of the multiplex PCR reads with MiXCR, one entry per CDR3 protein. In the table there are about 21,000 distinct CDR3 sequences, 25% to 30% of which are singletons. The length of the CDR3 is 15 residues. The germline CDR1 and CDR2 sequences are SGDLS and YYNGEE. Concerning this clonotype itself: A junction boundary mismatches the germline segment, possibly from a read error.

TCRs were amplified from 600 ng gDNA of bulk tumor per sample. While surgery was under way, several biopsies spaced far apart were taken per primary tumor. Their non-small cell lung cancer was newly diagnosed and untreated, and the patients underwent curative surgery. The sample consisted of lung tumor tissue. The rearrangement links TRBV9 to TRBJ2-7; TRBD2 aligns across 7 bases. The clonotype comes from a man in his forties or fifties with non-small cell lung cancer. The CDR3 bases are TGTGCCAGCAGCGTAGGGGTCGGGGGGACCTACGGGCAGTACTTC. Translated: CASSVGVGGTYGQYF.